This T cell receptor beta chain was sequenced in a study of T cell responses to AZD1222 COVID-19 vaccine. Study-level findings and limits: Spike-specific TCR breadth and depth went up after people got two AZD1222 doses.

V lost 2 bases to trimming and J lost 3 bases; unmatched junction nucleotides: 4. Germline V lookup: CDR1 ENHRY, CDR2 SYGVKD. This CDR3 has 14 amino acids. The table came from immunoSEQ multiplex PCR; TCRdb's copy has only in-frame clones and leaves some out. The data show 150,000 to 200,000 clones, around nine tenths seen once. Of note for this clone: Antigen: not known.

The rearrangement joins TRBV10-3 to TRBJ2-7, with 7 bases aligning to TRBD2. The source material was peripheral blood, sampled on day 0 of AZD1222 vaccination. The receptor was derived from an adult in good health. The CDR3 spells CAISESGNFYEQYF. The DNA of the CDR3 is TGTGCCATCAGTGAGAGCGGGAATTTCTACGAGCAGTACTTC.